Presented here are 29 T cell receptor beta chains from one specimen sequenced in a study of shared clonotypes between healthy human individuals. Assay used: immunoSEQ multiplex PCR; TCRdb lists only in-frame clones, some missing. The profile covers 2,500,000 or so clones, with 93% appearing a single time and roughly 0.39% taken by the ten largest. The sample was naive CD4+ T cells from PBMCs. Indicated subset: CD45RA+ positively selected. All receptors come from a man between 18 and 35 years old in good health. Some clones in this sample may be carry-over from other donors' samples.

The chain is built from TRBV7-2 and TRBJ2-3, with TRBD2 matching over 11 bases. The length of the CDR3 is 18 residues. V lost 5 bases and J lost 1; bases outside the gene matches: 11. Germline V gene lookup returns CDR1 SGHTA and CDR2 FQGNSA. The CDR3 here is CASSPLAGAPRRTDTQYF. Here the CDR3 DNA reads TGTGCCAGCAGCCCACTAGCGGGAGCCCCACGGCGCACAGATACGCAGTATTTT.

This clone was counted once. Additional DNA sequences in this sample encode the identical CDR3. This chain links TRBV5-1 with TRBJ2-1; a weak D match, TRBD2 (6 bases). The CDR3 consists of 14 residues. V was shortened by 5 bases and J by 1 base, with 10 bases between the two germline ends. The V gene's germline CDR1 is SGHRS and CDR2 YFSETQ. The CDR3 nucleotides are TGCGCCAGCAGGCCGGCGGGATCCTACAATGAGCAGTTCTTC. Translation gives CASRPAGSYNEQFF.

The chain has TRBV2 and TRBJ2-1; D is undetermined. The CDR3 sequence is 11 residues long. CDR1 is SNHLY and CDR2 is FYNNEI in the germline V gene. V lost 8 bases and J lost 8, with 10 bases in between. The CDR3 loop reads CASVPRHEQFF. DNA of the CDR3: TGTGCCAGCGTCCCTCGTCATGAGCAGTTCTTC.

The chain combines TRBV5-1 with TRBJ2-5; D is perhaps TRBD2 (5 bases). The CDR3 sequence is 15 residues long. Trimming took 0 bases from V and 3 from J, leaving 12 bases between them. CDR1 and CDR2 (germline): SGHRS, YFSETQ. CDR3 loop: CASSLVVTTEETQYF. CDR3 nucleotides: TGCGCCAGCAGCTTGGTTGTGACTACCGAAGAGACCCAGTACTTC.

This rearrangement joins TRBV7-9 to TRBJ1-5; D unclear. V dropped 5 bases and J dropped 0 bases, with 20 bases sitting between them. CDR1 is SEHNR and CDR2 is FQNEAQ in the germline V gene (reference sequence). The length of the CDR3 is 18 residues. In nucleotides, the CDR3 is TGTGCCAGCAGCAATACCCCGTTTGAGGGATCTAGCAATCAGCCCCAGCATTTT. It specifies CASSNTPFEGSSNQPQHF.

This clone was observed a single time. The rearrangement links TRBV9 to TRBJ2-1, with 8 bases identical to TRBD1. The CDR3 is 16 residues long. Germline V lookup: CDR1 SGDLS, CDR2 YYNGEE. The trim removed 4 bases at V and 4 bases at J, leaving 10 bases unmatched. CDR3: CASSPRGDRGYNEQFF. The CDR3 coding sequence is TGTGCCAGCAGCCCGAGGGGAGACAGGGGATACAATGAGCAGTTCTTC.

V and J are TRBV10-3 and TRBJ2-7; 10 nucleotides agree with TRBD2. The germline CDR1 and CDR2 sequences are ENHRY and SYGVKD. V gave up 0 bases and J gave up 3 bases; unmatched junction bases: 5. The CDR3 spans 16 residues. This chain's CDR3 is CAISESIVAGGYEQYF. In DNA, the CDR3 is TGTGCCATCAGTGAGTCGATCGTAGCGGGAGGCTACGAGCAGTACTTC.

This chain links TRBV7-8 with TRBJ2-2, with 11 bases fitting TRBD2. V trimming: 4 bases; J trimming: 5 bases; junction bases outside the gene matches: 6. Germline values: CDR1 SGHVS, CDR2 FQNEAQ. The CDR3 has 16 amino acids. Written as DNA, the CDR3 is TGTGCCAGCAGCTCTCCGGGACTAGCGGATACCGGGGAGCTGTTTTTT. This translates into CASSSPGLADTGELFF.

This clone has only a few counts. V is TRBV2 and J is TRBJ1-1; the match to TRBD1 covers 8 bases. Looked up from germline, CDR1 is SNHLY and CDR2 is FYNNEI. Trimming cost V 6 bases and J 7 bases; bases outside gene matches: 7. The CDR3 sequence is 13 residues long. The CDR3 loop is CASSEQDRGEAFF. CDR3 nucleotides: TGTGCCAGCAGCGAACAAGACAGGGGTGAAGCTTTCTTT.

The chain recombines TRBV4-1 with TRBJ2-1, with 13 bases identical to TRBD2. Germline lookup yields CDR1 MGHRA and CDR2 YSYEKL. Trimming removed 0 bases from V and 8 bases from J; junction bases left unmatched: 4. The CDR3 consists of 16 residues. The DNA of the CDR3 is TGCGCCAGCAGCCAAGAACTAGCGGGAGGGCGTGATGAGCAGTTCTTC. Protein sequence: CASSQELAGGRDEQFF.

The rearrangement links TRBV7-3 to TRBJ1-2, with D possibly matching TRBD1 (6 bases). Looked up from germline, CDR1 is SGHTA and CDR2 is FQGTGA. This CDR3 spans 16 amino acids. The V end lost 0 bases, the J end lost 3 bases, and 14 bases lay between the germline ends. The CDR3 region is CASSLTAGAPDYGYTF. The CDR3 bases are TGTGCCAGCAGCTTAACGGCAGGGGCCCCGGACTATGGCTACACCTTC.

The DNA of the CDR3 is TGTGCCAGCAAGACGGTTGGGCAGAACACCGGGGAGCTGTTTTTT. Protein product: CASKTVGQNTGELFF. The chain joins TRBV2 to TRBJ2-2; D ambiguous. CDR3 length: 15 residues. V shed 7 bases and J shed 1 base, with 13 bases lying between them. CDR1 and CDR2 (germline): SNHLY, FYNNEI. Full variable domain (remainder filled in from reference TRBV2 and TRBJ2-2): EPEVTQTPSHQVTQMGQEVILRCVPISNHLYFYWYRQILGQKVEFLVSFYNNEISEKSEIFDDQFSVERPDGSNFTLKIRSTKLEDSAMYFCASKTVGQNTGELFFGEGSRLTVL.

The V gene is TRBV2, the J gene TRBJ2-4; tentatively, D is TRBD1 (5 bases). There are 15 residues in the CDR3. V lost 4 bases to trimming and J lost 1 base, with 11 bases between them. Germline V gives CDR1 SNHLY, CDR2 FYNNEI. CDR3 bases: TGTGCCAGCAGTGGTACACAGGCCGCCAAAAACATTCAGTACTTC. It is translated as CASSGTQAAKNIQYF.

Concerning this clone itself: Being one base from a much bigger clone, this may be a read error. At the DNA level, this CDR3 is encoded by other sequences in the same sample as well. V usage is TRBV5-1 and J usage is TRBJ2-2; TRBD1 agrees at 8 bases. The germline CDR1 and CDR2 sequences are SGHRS and YFSETQ. Losses at the gene ends were 4 bases for V and 2 bases for J; bases not matched to a gene: 4. The CDR3 sequence is 15 residues long. The CDR3 reads CASSRGQANTGELFF. DNA of the CDR3: TGCGCCAGCAGCCGGGGACAGGCAAACACCGGGGAGCTGTTTTTT. Complete variable domain (other parts from reference TRBV5-1 and TRBJ2-2): KAGVTQTPRYLIKTRGQQVTLSCSPISGHRSVSWYQQTPGQGLQFLFEYFSETQRNKGNFPGRFSGRQFSNSRSEMNVSTLELGDSALYLCASSRGQANTGELFFGEGSRLTVL.

This clone came up once. This chain connects TRBV5-1 to TRBJ2-1; D possibly corresponds to TRBD1 (5 bases). This CDR3 is built from 16 residues. Germline values: CDR1 SGHRS, CDR2 YFSETQ. V lost 4 bases and J lost 3, with 17 bases in between. The CDR3 DNA is TGCGCCAGCAGCCCCCAGGGTGGATTGGACTACAATGAGCAGTTCTTC. Its translation: CASSPQGGLDYNEQFF.

This chain links TRBV18 with TRBJ2-7, with a tentative D call TRBD2 (7 bases). The germline CDR1 and CDR2 sequences are KGHSH and LQKENI. The ends were cut back, 3 bases at V and 2 bases at J, with 11 bases in the middle. This CDR3 has 14 residues. In DNA form, the CDR3 reads TGTGCCAGCTCACCTCACGGGGGGCCCTACGAGCAGTACTTC. It is translated as CASSPHGGPYEQYF.

This rearrangement joins TRBV28 to TRBJ2-7; the D call may be TRBD1 or TRBD2 (5 bases each). V shed 8 bases and J shed 3 bases, with 23 bases lying between them. The CDR3 consists of 16 residues. Germline-derived CDR1 and CDR2 are MDHEN and SYDVKM. Written as DNA, the CDR3 is TGTGCCAGCCGGTATCTGGGACCAGTTGCTGTCTACGAGCAGTACTTC. Translated, it gives CASRYLGPVAVYEQYF.

The gene calls are TRBV6-6 and TRBJ2-1; 7 nucleotides align to TRBD2. V lost 2 bases to trimming and J lost 4 bases; unmatched junction nucleotides: 8. Germline V CDR1 and CDR2: MNHNY, SVGAGI (reference sequence). The CDR3 is made up of 16 amino acids. The CDR3 nucleotides are TGTGCCAGCAGTTACGGGGCGGGAGTGATGTACAATGAGCAGTTCTTC. This sequence encodes CASSYGAGVMYNEQFF.

The DNA for the CDR3 is TGCGCCAGCAGTGACTGGGACTCCAATGAGCAGTTCTTC. Amino acids: CASSDWDSNEQFF. This sequence joins TRBV10-1 and TRBJ2-1; possible D gene TRBD2, 6 bases. Germline-derived CDR1 and CDR2 are WNHNN and SYGVQD (reference sequence). This CDR3 has 13 residues. V was clipped by 3 bases and J by 6 bases, with 9 bases between them.

CDR3 nucleotide sequence: TGTGCCACGCGTGGGACAGGGCCGGTCGAGCAGTACTTC. The encoded protein is CATRGTGPVEQYF. The chain has TRBV10-3 and TRBJ2-7, with 9 bases that match TRBD1. V shed 10 bases, J shed 6 bases, and the junction held 10 bases outside the gene matches. Germline V gene sequence: CDR1 ENHRY, CDR2 SYGVKD. There are 13 residues in the CDR3.

This chain uses TRBV7-7 with TRBJ2-5; possible D gene TRBD1, 7 bases. The V end lost 8 bases, the J end lost 1 base, and 17 bases lay between the germline ends. The CDR3 consists of 15 residues. CDR1 is SSHAT, CDR2 FNYEAQ, per germline (reference sequence). Here the CDR3 DNA reads TGTGCCAGCGCGGCGGAGGGGGCTCCCCAAGAGACCCAGTACTTC. It encodes CASAAEGAPQETQYF.

CDR3 amino acids: CASSLVTFQETQYF. The DNA of the CDR3 is TGTGCCAGCAGCTTAGTCACCTTCCAAGAGACCCAGTACTTC. The chain couples TRBV7-8 to TRBJ2-5; D unresolved. This CDR3 is built from 14 residues. V was trimmed by 1 base and J by 1 base, leaving 7 bases between them. Germline CDR1 and CDR2: SGHVS and FQNEAQ. The full variable domain, completed using reference TRBV7-8 and TRBJ2-5, is GAGVSQSPRYKVAKRGQDVALRCDPISGHVSLFWYQQALGQGPEFLTYFQNEAQLDKSGLPSDRFFAERPEGSVSTLKIQRTQQEDSAVYLCASSLVTFQETQYFGPGTRLLVL.

This clone came up a few times. The rearrangement joins TRBV23-1 to TRBJ1-2; the D gene is possibly TRBD1 (5 bases). TRBV23-1 is identified as an open reading frame with a role that is uncertain. The CDR3 contains 15 residues. The germline V and J ends were trimmed by 4 bases and 5 bases, with 17 bases remaining between them. CDR3 in DNA: TGCGCCAGCAGTCGCGACCCCGGGACGGGGTATGGCTACACCTTC. Its protein is CASSRDPGTGYGYTF.

CDR3 nucleotides: TGTGCCAGCAGCTTTACAGGGGGCAATGGAAACACCATATATTTT. This codes for CASSFTGGNGNTIYF. The V call is TRBV7-9, the J call TRBJ1-3; 9 nucleotides align to TRBD1. Germline V gives CDR1 SEHNR, CDR2 FQNEAQ (reference sequence). CDR3 length equals 15 residues. The ends lost 3 bases at V and 3 bases at J; junction bases unmatched: 3.

V usage is TRBV30 and J usage is TRBJ2-1, with no clear D. The ends were cut back, 0 bases at V and 4 bases at J, with 19 bases in the middle. Per the germline V gene, CDR1 is GTSNPN and CDR2 is SVGIG (reference sequence). The CDR3 has 17 residues. The CDR3 spells CAWSVRSWRATYNEQFF. In nucleotides, the CDR3 is TGTGCCTGGAGTGTAAGATCTTGGCGCGCAACTTACAATGAGCAGTTCTTC.

This rearrangement joins TRBV7-9 to TRBJ1-5; unclear D gene. V lost 4 bases and J lost 3, with 16 bases in between. Germline V CDR1 and CDR2: SEHNR, FQNEAQ (reference sequence). The CDR3 totals 16 residues. The CDR3 coding sequence is TGTGCCAGCAGCTCCAGTAGGGAGGGTACCAATCAGCCCCAGCATTTT. It yields the protein CASSSSREGTNQPQHF.

This clone was counted once. The CDR3 region has the DNA TGCGCCAGCAGCCTCAATGGACAGGGGGGAAGGGATACGCAGTATTTT. This translates into CASSLNGQGGRDTQYF. This chain connects TRBV5-1 to TRBJ2-3; 10 nucleotides align to TRBD1. In germline, CDR1 is SGHRS, CDR2 YFSETQ. V trimming: 4 bases; J trimming: 6 bases; junction bases outside the gene matches: 11. CDR3 length: 16 amino acids.

This clone was detected a few times. V gene TRBV29-1 combines with J gene TRBJ1-1; 12 bases map to TRBD1. CDR3 length: 13 residues. Germline CDR1 SQVTM, CDR2 ANQGSEA. V lost 6 bases and J lost 10; bases outside the gene matches: 9. Written as DNA, the CDR3 is TGCAGCGTCGCGGGACAGGGGGCGCCCAGAGCTTTCTTT. It encodes CSVAGQGAPRAFF.

The V and J genes are TRBV7-9 and TRBJ1-1; 9 bases align to TRBD1. Germline assignment: CDR1 SEHNR and CDR2 FQNEAQ (reference sequence). There are 14 residues in the CDR3. V shed 2 bases, J shed 10 bases, and the junction held 8 bases outside the gene matches. DNA for the CDR3: TGTGCCAGCAGCTTATTACAGGGGGCGGCTGTAGCTTTCTTT. It is translated as CASSLLQGAAVAFF.